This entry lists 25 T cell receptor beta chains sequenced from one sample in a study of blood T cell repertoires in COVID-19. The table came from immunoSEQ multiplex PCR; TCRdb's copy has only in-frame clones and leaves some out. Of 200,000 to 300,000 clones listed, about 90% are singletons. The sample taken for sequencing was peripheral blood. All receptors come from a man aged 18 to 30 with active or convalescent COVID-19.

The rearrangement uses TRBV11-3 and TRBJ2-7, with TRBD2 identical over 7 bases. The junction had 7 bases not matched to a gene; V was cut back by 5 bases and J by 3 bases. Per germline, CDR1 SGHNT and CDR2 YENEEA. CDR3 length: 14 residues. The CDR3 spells CASSLGGSGYEQYF. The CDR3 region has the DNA TGTGCCAGCAGCCTCGGGGGGAGTGGCTACGAGCAGTACTTC. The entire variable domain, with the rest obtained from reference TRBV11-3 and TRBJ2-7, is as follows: EAGVVQSPRYKIIEKKQPVAFWCNPISGHNTLYWYLQNLGQGPELLIRYENEEAVDDSQLPKDRFSAERLKGVDSTLKIQPAELGDSAVYLCASSLGGSGYEQYFGPGTRLTVT.

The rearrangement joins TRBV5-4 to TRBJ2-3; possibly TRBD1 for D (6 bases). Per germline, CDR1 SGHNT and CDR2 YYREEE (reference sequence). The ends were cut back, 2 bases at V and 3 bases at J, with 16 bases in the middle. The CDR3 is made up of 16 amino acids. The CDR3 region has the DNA TGTGCCAGCAGCTTCGGAGTGGGGGCGCAAACAGATACGCAGTATTTT. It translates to CASSFGVGAQTDTQYF.

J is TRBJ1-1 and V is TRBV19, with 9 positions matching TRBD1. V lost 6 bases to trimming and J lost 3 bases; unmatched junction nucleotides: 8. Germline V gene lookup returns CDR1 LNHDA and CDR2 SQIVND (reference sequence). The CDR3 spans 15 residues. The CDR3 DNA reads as TGTGCCAGTAGAAGGACAGGGGAGTACTACACTGAAGCTTTCTTT. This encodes CASRRTGEYYTEAFF.

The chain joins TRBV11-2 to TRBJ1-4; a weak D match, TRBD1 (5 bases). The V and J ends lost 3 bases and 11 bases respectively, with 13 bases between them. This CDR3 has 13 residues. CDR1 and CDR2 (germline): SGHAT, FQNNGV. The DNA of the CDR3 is TGTGCCAGCAGCTTTGAGGGGCGGGGGAAACTGTTTTTT. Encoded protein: CASSFEGRGKLFF.

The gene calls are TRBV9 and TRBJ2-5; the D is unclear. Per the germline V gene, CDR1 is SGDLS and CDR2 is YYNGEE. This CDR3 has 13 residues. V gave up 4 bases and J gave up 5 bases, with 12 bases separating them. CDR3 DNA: TGTGCCAGCAGCATACGTGTCCGGGAGACCCAGTACTTC. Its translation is CASSIRVRETQYF.

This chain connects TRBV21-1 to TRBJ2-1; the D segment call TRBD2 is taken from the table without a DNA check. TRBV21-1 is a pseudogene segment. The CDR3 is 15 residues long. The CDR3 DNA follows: TGTGCCAGCAGCAAACTAGCGGGAGGGCCTGATGAGCAGTTCTTC. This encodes CASSKLAGGPDEQFF.

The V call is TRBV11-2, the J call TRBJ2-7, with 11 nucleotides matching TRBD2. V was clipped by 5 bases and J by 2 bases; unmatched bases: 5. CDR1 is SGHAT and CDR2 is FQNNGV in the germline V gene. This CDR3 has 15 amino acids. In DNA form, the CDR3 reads TGTGCCAGCAGCCTAGGGACTAGCGGCCCCTACGAGCAGTACTTC. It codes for CASSLGTSGPYEQYF.

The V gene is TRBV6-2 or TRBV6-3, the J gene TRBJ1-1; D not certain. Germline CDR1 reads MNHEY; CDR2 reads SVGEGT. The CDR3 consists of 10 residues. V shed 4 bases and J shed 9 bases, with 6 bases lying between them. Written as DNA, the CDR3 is TGTGCCAGCAGTTCAACTCAAGCTTTCTTT. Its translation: CASSSTQAFF.

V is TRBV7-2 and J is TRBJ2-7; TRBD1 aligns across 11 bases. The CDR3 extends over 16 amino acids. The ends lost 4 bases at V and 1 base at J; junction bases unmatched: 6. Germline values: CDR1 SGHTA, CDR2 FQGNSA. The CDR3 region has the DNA TGTGCCAGCAGCTCCCCGCGGGACAGGGGGTCCTACGAGCAGTACTTC. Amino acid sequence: CASSSPRDRGSYEQYF.

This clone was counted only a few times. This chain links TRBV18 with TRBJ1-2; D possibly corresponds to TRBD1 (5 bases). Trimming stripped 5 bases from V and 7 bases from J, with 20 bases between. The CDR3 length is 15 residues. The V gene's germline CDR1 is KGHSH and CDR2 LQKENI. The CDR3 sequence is CASSGPWGPAGGYTF. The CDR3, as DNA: TGTGCCAGCTCAGGGCCCTGGGGCCCAGCAGGTGGCTACACCTTC.

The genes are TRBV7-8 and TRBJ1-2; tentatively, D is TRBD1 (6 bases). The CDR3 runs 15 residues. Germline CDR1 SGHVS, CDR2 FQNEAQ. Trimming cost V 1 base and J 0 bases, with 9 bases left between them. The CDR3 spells CASSLGDTSNYGYTF. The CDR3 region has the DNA TGTGCCAGCAGCTTAGGGGACACCTCTAACTATGGCTACACCTTC.

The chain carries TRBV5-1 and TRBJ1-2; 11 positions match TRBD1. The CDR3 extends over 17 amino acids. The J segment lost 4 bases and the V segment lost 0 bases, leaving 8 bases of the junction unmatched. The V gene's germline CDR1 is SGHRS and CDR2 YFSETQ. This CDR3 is CASSLDIPGQGGYGYTF. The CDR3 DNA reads TGCGCCAGCAGCTTGGATATACCGGGACAGGGGGGCTATGGCTACACCTTC.

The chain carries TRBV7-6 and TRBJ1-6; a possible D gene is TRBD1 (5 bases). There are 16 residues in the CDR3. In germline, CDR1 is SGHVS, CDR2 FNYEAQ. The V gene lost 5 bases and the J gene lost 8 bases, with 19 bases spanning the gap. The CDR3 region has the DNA TGTGCCAGCAGCCAGAACCCTGGCAGGGAACATTCACCCCTCCACTTT. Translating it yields CASSQNPGREHSPLHF.

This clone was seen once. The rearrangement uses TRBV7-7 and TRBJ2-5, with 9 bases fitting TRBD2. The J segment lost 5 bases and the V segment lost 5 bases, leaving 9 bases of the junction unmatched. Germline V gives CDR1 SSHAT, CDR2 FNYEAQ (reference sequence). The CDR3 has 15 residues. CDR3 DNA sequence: TGTGCCAGCAGCCCACTGCGGGGGGGCCGTGAGACCCAGTACTTC. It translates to CASSPLRGGRETQYF.

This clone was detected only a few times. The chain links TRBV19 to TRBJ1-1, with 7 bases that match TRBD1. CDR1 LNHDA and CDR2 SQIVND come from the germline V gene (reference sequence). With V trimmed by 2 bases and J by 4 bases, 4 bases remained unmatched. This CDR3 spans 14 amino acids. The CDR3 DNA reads TGTGCCAGTAGTATACTCGGGACAGCCACTGAAGCTTTCTTT. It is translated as CASSILGTATEAFF.

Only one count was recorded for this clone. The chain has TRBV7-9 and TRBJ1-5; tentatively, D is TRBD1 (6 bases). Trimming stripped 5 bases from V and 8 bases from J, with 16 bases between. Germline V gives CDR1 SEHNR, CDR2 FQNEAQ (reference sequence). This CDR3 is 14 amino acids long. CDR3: CASSPGGGREPQHF. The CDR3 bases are TGTGCCAGCAGCCCGGGAGGGGGAAGGGAGCCCCAGCATTTT.

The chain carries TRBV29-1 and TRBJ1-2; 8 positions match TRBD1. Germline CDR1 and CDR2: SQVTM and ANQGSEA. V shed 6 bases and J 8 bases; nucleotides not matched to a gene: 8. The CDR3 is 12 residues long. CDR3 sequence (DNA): TGCAGCGTCGCAACAGGGGGGAAAGGCTACACCTTC. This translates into CSVATGGKGYTF. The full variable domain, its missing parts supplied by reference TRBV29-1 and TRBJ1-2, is SAVISQKPSRDICQRGTSLTIQCQVDSQVTMMFWYRQQPGQSLTLIATANQGSEATYESGFVIDKFPISRPNLTFSTLTVSNMSPEDSSIYLCSVATGGKGYTFGSGTRLTVV.

CDR3 bases: TGTGCCAGCAGCCCGAACACAGGGCTGAACACCGGGGAGCTGTTTTTT. The encoded protein is CASSPNTGLNTGELFF. The chain employs TRBV7-3 and TRBJ2-2; D may be TRBD1 (6 bases). CDR3 length equals 16 residues. Germline loops: CDR1 SGHTA, CDR2 FQGTGA. V lost 5 bases to trimming and J lost 1 base, with 14 bases between them.

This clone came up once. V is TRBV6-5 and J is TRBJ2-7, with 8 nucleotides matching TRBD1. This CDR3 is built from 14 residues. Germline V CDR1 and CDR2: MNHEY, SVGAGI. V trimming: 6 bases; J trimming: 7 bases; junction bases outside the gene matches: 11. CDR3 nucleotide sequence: TGTGCCAGCAGACACGGGACAGGTGGGGCTGAGCAGTACTTC. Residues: CASRHGTGGAEQYF.

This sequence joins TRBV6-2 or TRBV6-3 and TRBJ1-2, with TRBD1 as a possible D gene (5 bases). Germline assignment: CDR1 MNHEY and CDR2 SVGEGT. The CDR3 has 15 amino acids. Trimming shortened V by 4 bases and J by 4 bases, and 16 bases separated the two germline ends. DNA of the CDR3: TGTGCCAGCAGTTTGGAGGGACGCCTTGTCTATGGCTACACCTTC. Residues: CASSLEGRLVYGYTF.

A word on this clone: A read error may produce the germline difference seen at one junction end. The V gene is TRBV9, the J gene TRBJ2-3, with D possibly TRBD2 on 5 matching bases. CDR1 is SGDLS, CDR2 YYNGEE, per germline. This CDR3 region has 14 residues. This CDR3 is CANSVALGTDTQYF. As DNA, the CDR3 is TGTGCCAACAGCGTAGCGCTAGGCACAGATACGCAGTATTTT.

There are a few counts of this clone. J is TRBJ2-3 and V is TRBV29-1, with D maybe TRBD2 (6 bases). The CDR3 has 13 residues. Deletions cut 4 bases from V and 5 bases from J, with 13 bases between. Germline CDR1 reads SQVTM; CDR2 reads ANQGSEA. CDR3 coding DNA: TGCAGCGTTGGCGGGACCCATCAAGATACGCAGTATTTT. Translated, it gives CSVGGTHQDTQYF.

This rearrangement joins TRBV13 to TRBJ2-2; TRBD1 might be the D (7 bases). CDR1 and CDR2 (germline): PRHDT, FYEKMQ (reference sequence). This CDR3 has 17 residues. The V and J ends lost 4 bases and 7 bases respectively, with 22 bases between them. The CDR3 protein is CASSSRETGPESGELFF. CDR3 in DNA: TGTGCCAGCAGCTCCCGGGAGACAGGGCCCGAGAGCGGGGAGCTGTTTTTT.

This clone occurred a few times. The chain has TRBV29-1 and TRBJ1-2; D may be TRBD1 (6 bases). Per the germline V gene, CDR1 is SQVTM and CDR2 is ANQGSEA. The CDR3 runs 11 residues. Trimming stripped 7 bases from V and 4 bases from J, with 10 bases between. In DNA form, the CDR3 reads TGCAGCGCAGGGGATGCCTATGGCTACACCTTC. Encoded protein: CSAGDAYGYTF.

The CDR3: CASSGQGGNQPQHF. The CDR3 DNA is TGTGCCAGCAGTGGACAGGGAGGTAATCAGCCCCAGCATTTT. The chain couples TRBV25-1 to TRBJ1-5; 7 bases are shared with TRBD1. V was pared by 4 bases and J by 4 bases, with 4 bases of the junction left unmatched. The germline CDR1 and CDR2 sequences are MGHDK and SYGVNS. The CDR3 contains 14 residues.